The rows below give T cell receptor beta chains drawn from one sample of a study of PD-1 blockade in mismatch repair-deficient tumors. Profiling relied on immunoSEQ multiplex PCR, and the TCRdb table lists in-frame clones only, not all of them. Of 56,000 or so clones in the sample, around four fifths were seen once. The sequenced sample was peripheral blood, obtained 4 weeks after starting pembrolizumab. The source is an adult with mismatch repair-deficient cancer. Each CDR3 is given with its conserved first and last residue. Each record gives: CDR3 length, V gene, clone size, D gene, J gene, CDR3 DNA, CDR3 protein. The D gene is left open where the match is weak. Size tells how often a clone was seen (once, few, many) or the class of an expanded clone, and some rows leave it out.

>16|TRBV18|.|TRBD2|TRBJ2-1
TGTGCCAGCTCACCACCCGGGACTAGCCCATACAATGAGCAGTTCTTC
CASSPPGTSPYNEQFF
>14|TRBV27|.|.|TRBJ2-7
TGTGCCAGCAGAGACGCGACGGAGACCTACGAGCAGTACTTC
CASRDATETYEQYF
>13|TRBV7-3|.|.|TRBJ1-1
TGTGCCAGCAGCTCAGACAGTAACACTGAAGCTTTCTTT
CASSSDSNTEAFF
>14|TRBV5-4|.|TRBD1|TRBJ1-2
TGTGCCAGCAGCCCGCTGGGACAGGGACTAGGCTACACCTTC
CASSPLGQGLGYTF
>14|TRBV7-2|.|.|TRBJ1-4
TGTGCCAGCAGCGTGAGGGGGGGTAATGAAAAACTGTTTTTT
CASSVRGGNEKLFF
>15|TRBV19|.|TRBD2|TRBJ2-3
TGTGCCAGTAGTCTGACTAGCGGGACGACAGATACGCAGTATTTT
CASSLTSGTTDTQYF
>16|TRBV6-1|.|.|TRBJ2-3
TGTGCCAGCAGTGAAGTTGGAAGCGGAGGGGGAAATACGCAGTATTTT
CASSEVGSGGGNTQYF
>16|TRBV5-4|few|TRBD2|TRBJ2-5
TGTGCCAGCAGTGGACTAGCGGGAGCTGGTGAAGAGACCCAGTACTTC
CASSGLAGAGEETQYF
>15|TRBV28|.|TRBD1|TRBJ2-1
TGTGCCAGCGCCTACAGGGGGAGCTCCTACAATGAGCAGTTCTTC
CASAYRGSSYNEQFF
>14|TRBV6-1|.|TRBD1|TRBJ1-4
TGTGCCAGCACCCTGACAGGGACTAATGAAAAACTGTTTTTT
CASTLTGTNEKLFF
>15|TRBV30|.|TRBD1|TRBJ1-5
TGTGCCTGGAGTGGGAAGAGAGGGGGCTGGCAGCCCCAGCATTTT
CAWSGKRGGWQPQHF
>11|TRBV6-1|.|.|TRBJ1-2
TGTGCCAGCAGGATACAAGGGGGCTACACCTTC
CASRIQGGYTF
>14|TRBV5-4|few|.|TRBJ2-7
TGTGCCAGCAGCTCCCCTGGGGGCTCCTACGAGCAGTACTTC
CASSSPGGSYEQYF
>14|TRBV5-1|.|.|TRBJ2-5
TGCGCCAGCAGGCCCCCCGAACAGCAAGAGACCCAGTACTTC
CASRPPEQQETQYF
>12|TRBV14|.|TRBD2|TRBJ2-1
TGTGCCAGCAGTAAAAGGGAGGGTGAGCAGTTCTTC
CASSKREGEQFF
>16|TRBV7-3|.|TRBD2|TRBJ2-1
TGTGCCAGCAGCTTACTACTAGCGGGAGGGCCTCTTGAGCAGTTCTTC
CASSLLLAGGPLEQFF
>15|TRBV6-6|.|.|TRBJ2-7
TGTGCCAGCAGTTACGCAACCGGACTGATCGACGAGCAGTACTTC
CASSYATGLIDEQYF
>16|TRBV28|.|.|TRBJ2-4
TGTGCCAGCAGTGCCTATGGAGTACGGGTTGCGGACATTCAGTACTTC
CASSAYGVRVADIQYF
>18|TRBV7-2|.|TRBD2|TRBJ2-7
TGTGCCAGCAGCTCCCAGACTAGCGGGAGGGGATTCTCCTACGAGCAGTACTTC
CASSSQTSGRGFSYEQYF
>12|TRBV19|few|.|TRBJ2-3
TGTGCCAGTAGTATGAAGGCAGATACGCAGTATTTT
CASSMKADTQYF
>17|TRBV13|once|TRBD2|TRBJ2-3
TGTGCCAGCAGCCTGGGACTAGCGGGAGTCGGCACAGATACGCAGTATTTT
CASSLGLAGVGTDTQYF
>15|TRBV5-1|few|TRBD1|TRBJ2-1
TGCGCCAGCAGCCGACCGGGACAGGGGATAGGCGAGCAGTTCTTC
CASSRPGQGIGEQFF
>14|TRBV7-2|.|TRBD1|TRBJ1-1
TGTGCCAGCAGCTTAAACAGGGGAGGGACTGAAGCTTTCTTT
CASSLNRGGTEAFF
>13|TRBV7-3|.|TRBD1|TRBJ2-5
TGTGCCAGCAGCAAGGGGGCCGGAGAGACCCAGTACTTC
CASSKGAGETQYF
>15|TRBV19|.|TRBD2|TRBJ2-1
TGTGCCAGTAGTATCGGTACTAGCGGGAGCAATGAGCAGTTCTTC
CASSIGTSGSNEQFF
>16|TRBV6-6|.|.|TRBJ2-1
TGTGCCAGCGACCTCGGCTGGGACTTCTCCTACAATGAGCAGTTCTTC
CASDLGWDFSYNEQFF
>14|TRBV30|many|.|TRBJ1-4
TGTGCCTGGAGGGTAGGCAGGGGTAATGAAAAACTGTTTTTT
CAWRVGRGNEKLFF
>13|TRBV5-4|.|.|TRBJ1-1
TGTGCCAGCAGCCGGACAGAAGACACTGAAGCTTTCTTT
CASSRTEDTEAFF
>14|TRBV5-6|.|.|TRBJ2-1
TGTGCCAGCAGCTCCCTTAGGAAACACAATGAGCAGTTCTTC
CASSSLRKHNEQFF
>12|TRBV7-9|.|.|TRBJ2-7
TGTGCCAGCAGCTTAGGTAGCTACGAGCAGTACTTC
CASSLGSYEQYF